A single sample gave rise to the 24 T cell receptor beta chains below, sequenced in a study of cytomegalovirus exposure and HLA in healthy donors. The PCR had 60 Vbeta and 13 Jbeta primers. Profiled with immunoSEQ multiplex PCR; TCRdb holds only in-frame clones, not every one. The repertoire holds some 130,000 clones, with less than 85% as singletons. Sample: PBMCs. Receptors were obtained from a male donor in good health and CMV-seronegative.

The rearrangement uses TRBV2 and TRBJ2-7; 10 bases map to TRBD2. From germline, CDR1 is SNHLY and CDR2 FYNNEI. Trimming cost V 6 bases and J 2 bases; bases outside gene matches: 10. This CDR3 is 16 amino acids long. The CDR3 loop is CASSAPSGRAAYEQYF. The CDR3 DNA reads as TGTGCCAGCAGCGCTCCGAGCGGGAGGGCCGCCTACGAGCAGTACTTC.

The CDR3 sequence is CASSYSTSGSQETQYF. The CDR3, as DNA: TGTGCCAGCAGTTACTCGACTAGCGGATCACAAGAGACCCAGTACTTC. V gene TRBV6-5 combines with J gene TRBJ2-5; the match to TRBD2 covers 9 bases. V was clipped by 0 bases and J by 2 bases; unmatched bases: 4. CDR3 length: 16 amino acids. Germline CDR1 is MNHEY and CDR2 is SVGAGI.

The rearrangement links TRBV11-1 to TRBJ2-1, with a tentative D call TRBD1 (6 bases). The germline V and J ends were trimmed by 5 bases and 4 bases, with 9 bases remaining between them. The CDR3 is 13 residues long. The germline V gene encodes CDR1 SGHAT and CDR2 FQDESV (reference sequence). The CDR3 here is CASSPDRYNEQFF. In nucleotides, the CDR3 is TGTGCCAGCAGCCCCGACAGGTACAATGAGCAGTTCTTC.

The chain uses TRBV5-1 and TRBJ1-4, with 8 positions matching TRBD1. With V trimmed by 0 bases and J by 8 bases, 12 bases remained unmatched. Looked up from germline, CDR1 is SGHRS and CDR2 is YFSETQ. This CDR3 is 17 amino acids long. The chain's CDR3 is CASSLGTGYKVEEKLFF. Here the CDR3 DNA reads TGCGCCAGCAGCTTGGGGACAGGGTATAAGGTGGAGGAAAAACTGTTTTTT.

DNA of the CDR3: TGTGCCATCAGTGATTCCACAACGGGGATGGCTAACTACGAGCAGTACTTC. Amino acid sequence: CAISDSTTGMANYEQYF. The chain joins TRBV10-3 to TRBJ2-7, with D possibly being TRBD2 (5 bases). With 3 bases removed from V and 3 bases from J, the gap between germline ends came to 21 bases. This CDR3 is 17 amino acids long. Looked up from germline, CDR1 is ENHRY and CDR2 is SYGVKD.

The V call is TRBV6-5, the J call TRBJ2-3, with D possibly matching TRBD2 (7 bases). Germline V gives CDR1 MNHEY, CDR2 SVGAGI. The CDR3 runs 14 residues. Trimming removed 5 bases from V and 3 bases from J, with 12 bases in between. CDR3 sequence (DNA): TGTGCCAGCAGTCGCAGGGGAGGGACAGATACGCAGTATTTT. Its protein is CASSRRGGTDTQYF.

This chain uses TRBV15 with TRBJ2-2; D is unresolved. Germline lookup yields CDR1 LNHNV and CDR2 YYDKDF (reference sequence). The CDR3 covers 16 residues. The V end lost 5 bases, the J end lost 0 bases, and 13 bases lay between the germline ends. As DNA, the CDR3 is TGTGCCACCAGCCCCCCCCCTGCAGCGAACACCGGGGAGCTGTTTTTT. The encoded protein is CATSPPPAANTGELFF.

The rearrangement joins TRBV4-2 to TRBJ1-3; 8 bases are shared with TRBD1. Per the germline V gene, CDR1 is LGHNA and CDR2 is YNFKEQ. V dropped 2 bases and J dropped 0; count of bases not matched to a gene: 3. The CDR3 is 16 amino acids. The CDR3 DNA follows: TGTGCCAGCAGCCAACCAGGGGGCAGCTCTGGAAACACCATATATTTT. Translating it yields CASSQPGGSSGNTIYF.

The V and J genes are TRBV5-1 and TRBJ1-4; no firm D call. In germline, CDR1 is SGHRS, CDR2 YFSETQ. The germline V and J ends were trimmed by 4 bases and 14 bases, with 21 bases remaining between them. The CDR3 length is 14 residues. The CDR3 bases are TGCGCCAGCAGCCCTCCCGCGGCGGAAACGGGGCTGTTTTTT. The encoded protein is CASSPPAAETGLFF.

The rearrangement uses TRBV10-2 and TRBJ2-3; the match to TRBD1 covers 8 bases. The CDR3 is made up of 14 amino acids. Germline V CDR1 and CDR2: WSHSY, SAAADI. The ends lost 7 bases at V and 4 bases at J; junction bases unmatched: 7. Here the CDR3 reads CASKVTGGSDTQYF. CDR3 bases: TGCGCCAGCAAAGTTACAGGGGGATCAGATACGCAGTATTTT.

The chain is built from TRBV19 and TRBJ1-2; 7 bases map to TRBD1. The germline V gene has CDR1 LNHDA and CDR2 SQIVND (reference sequence). Losses at the gene ends were 7 bases for V and 2 bases for J; bases not matched to a gene: 4. The CDR3 totals 13 residues. Written as DNA, the CDR3 is TGTGCCAGTAACCCGACAGGGAACTATGGCTACACCTTC. Translated, it gives CASNPTGNYGYTF.

This clone was recorded once. J is TRBJ1-6 and V is TRBV6-5; 8 bases map to TRBD1. V dropped 8 bases and J dropped 9; count of bases not matched to a gene: 9. Germline CDR1 MNHEY, CDR2 SVGAGI. The CDR3 length is 14 residues. CDR3 amino acids: CASVSRGLGSPLHF. The CDR3 nucleotides read TGTGCCAGCGTCAGCAGGGGGCTAGGTTCACCCCTCCACTTT.

This clone was observed a single time. The chain employs TRBV6-1 and TRBJ1-1; D is ambiguous. The CDR3 is made up of 13 amino acids. The germline V and J ends were trimmed by 7 bases and 3 bases, with 12 bases remaining between them. Germline CDR1 reads MNHNS; CDR2 reads SASEGT. The chain's CDR3 is CASTQAQDTEAFF. The DNA for the CDR3 is TGTGCCAGCACTCAAGCGCAGGACACTGAAGCTTTCTTT.

The rearrangement joins TRBV5-1 to TRBJ1-2; D ambiguous. The V end lost 4 bases, the J end lost 6 bases, and 13 bases lay between the germline ends. CDR1 is SGHRS and CDR2 is YFSETQ in the germline V gene. CDR3 length equals 13 residues. Here the CDR3 reads CASSAYRENGYTF. In DNA form, the CDR3 reads TGCGCCAGCAGCGCGTACCGGGAGAATGGCTACACCTTC.

V gene TRBV29-1 combines with J gene TRBJ2-1, with D perhaps matching TRBD1 (5 bases). The V and J ends lost 7 bases and 10 bases respectively, with 14 bases between them. This CDR3 region has 11 residues. Per the germline V gene, CDR1 is SQVTM and CDR2 is ANQGSEA. The CDR3 loop reads CSGGTQGEQFF. The DNA for the CDR3 is TGCAGCGGAGGAACCCAGGGCGAGCAGTTCTTC.

The chain recombines TRBV27 with TRBJ1-4; 9 bases are a match to TRBD1. J lost 7 bases, V lost 5 bases, and 8 bases had no gene match. Germline lookup yields CDR1 MNHEY and CDR2 SMNVEV (reference sequence). This CDR3 is 15 amino acids long. CDR3 loop: CASSQTQGAVEKLFF. The CDR3 coding sequence is TGTGCCAGCAGTCAGACACAGGGGGCTGTTGAAAAACTGTTTTTT.

The J gene is TRBJ1-1, the V gene TRBV6-1; no clear D. Germline loops: CDR1 MNHNS, CDR2 SASEGT. This CDR3 comprises 14 residues. The V end lost 8 bases, the J end lost 1 base, and 14 bases lay between the germline ends. The CDR3 region has the DNA TGTGCCAGCCGTATTACGGTCACGAACACTGAAGCTTTCTTT. It yields the protein CASRITVTNTEAFF.

This clone was counted once. V and J are TRBV19 and TRBJ2-6, with unresolved D. The CDR3 runs 13 residues. CDR1 and CDR2 from the germline V gene are LNHDA and SQIVND (reference sequence). The V end was cut by 9 bases, the J end by 3 bases, with 9 bases between. CDR3 amino acids: CASQERGANVLTF. The CDR3 nucleotides are TGTGCCAGCCAGGAACGTGGGGCCAACGTCCTGACTTTC.

CDR3 region: CASSLDEDRAGNQPQHF. DNA for the CDR3: TGTGCCAGCAGCTTAGATGAGGACAGGGCTGGCAATCAGCCCCAGCATTTT. V is TRBV11-3 and J is TRBJ1-5; 8 nucleotides line up with TRBD1. This CDR3 is built from 17 residues. V trimming: 0 bases; J trimming: 2 bases; junction bases outside the gene matches: 6. CDR1 and CDR2 from the germline V gene are SGHNT and YENEEA.

This chain uses TRBV11-2 with TRBJ1-2; 10 nucleotides line up with TRBD1. Germline CDR1 and CDR2: SGHAT and FQNNGV. After removal of 3 bases from V and 7 bases from J, the junction contained 2 bases not matched to a gene. This CDR3 is built from 13 residues. This CDR3 is CASSLGTGAGYTF. The DNA of the CDR3 is TGTGCCAGCAGCTTGGGGACAGGGGCTGGCTACACCTTC.

This chain uses TRBV30 with TRBJ2-7; TRBD2 might be the D (6 bases). This CDR3 is built from 14 residues. Trimming cost V 7 bases and J 0 bases, with 16 bases left between them. CDR1 and CDR2 from the germline V gene are GTSNPN and SVGIG (reference sequence). The CDR3 sequence: CAYNPREISYEQYF. DNA for the CDR3: TGTGCCTACAACCCCCGGGAGATCTCCTACGAGCAGTACTTC.

The rearrangement uses TRBV5-6 and TRBJ1-5; D is perhaps TRBD1 (6 bases). The V end was cut by 2 bases, the J end by 7 bases, with 13 bases between. The length of the CDR3 is 14 residues. Germline V lookup: CDR1 SGHDT, CDR2 YYEEEE. The CDR3 DNA follows: TGTGCCAGCAGCTTAGATCAGGGGACGCAGCCCCAGCATTTT. It is translated as CASSLDQGTQPQHF.

The V gene is TRBV2, the J gene TRBJ2-5; 10 bases align to TRBD2. Germline lookup yields CDR1 SNHLY and CDR2 FYNNEI. V shed 10 bases, J shed 0 bases, and the junction held 14 bases outside the gene matches. The CDR3 runs to 17 residues. CDR3 nucleotide sequence: TGTGCCACTTATGTCGGGCTAGCGGGAGAGTACCAAGAGACCCAGTACTTC. Translating it yields CATYVGLAGEYQETQYF.

The chain couples TRBV7-9 to TRBJ1-1; D might be TRBD1 (5 bases). V was trimmed by 1 base and J by 11 bases, leaving 8 bases between them. Germline loops: CDR1 SEHNR, CDR2 FQNEAQ (reference sequence). The CDR3 contains 11 residues. CDR3 loop: CASSLGDSAFF. Written as DNA, the CDR3 is TGTGCCAGCAGCTTAGGGGACTCGGCTTTCTTT.